This T cell receptor (beta chain) originates from a study of CD8 T cells in Susac syndrome. Overall study: Sequenced Susac syndrome patients included five or six with active disease and eight who were in remission. Overall study findings and caveats: Clonal expansion was missing from Susac syndrome CD4+ T cell repertoires.

V was cut by 3 bases and J by 4 bases, with 14 bases left in between. Germline loops: CDR1 LNHDA, CDR2 SQIVND (reference sequence). This CDR3 contains 15 residues. On this clonotype: As yet, its antigen is unknown.

Reverse transcription of about 0.45 to 1 ug RNA was carried out with random hexamers. The method of amplification for TCR beta CDR3 was immunoSEQ multiplex PCR, covering 54 Vbeta and 13 Jbeta. TCRdb processed the immunoSEQ multiplex PCR reads anew with MiXCR; each CDR3 protein has one entry. The sample lists 200,000 to 250,000 distinct CDR3 sequences; around 93% were seen once. This chain joins TRBV19 and TRBJ2-3, with D possibly being TRBD2 (7 bases). The sequence derives from a human donor with Susac syndrome. Sequenced: CD4+ T cells from PBMCs. CDR3 coding DNA: TGTGCCAGTAGTATTGCGGGGGCGGGGGCAGATACGCAGTATTTT. Its translation is CASSIAGAGADTQYF.